The present TCR beta chain was sequenced within a study of T cells in Graves' hyperthyroidism and ophthalmopathy. Germline V gene data show CDR1 as SGHTA and CDR2 as FQGTGA. The CDR3 has 16 residues. As for this clonotype: Germline is not matched at one junction end, which may reflect a read error.

RNA transcripts were the template for amplifying TCR beta CDR3 regions. A first-round RT-PCR of the TCR CDR3 used the HTBI primer set. A single record per CDR3 protein comes from TCRdb applying MiXCR to the multiplex PCR reads. Among about 840,000 distinct CDR3 sequences listed, 38% were seen once. Sequenced input: blood. The J gene is TRBJ2-7, the V gene TRBV7-3; the match to TRBD1 covers 7 bases. The sequence was obtained from a man aged 18 to 29 with Graves' hyperthyroidism. The CDR3 is CASSQSQQGLSYEQYF. CDR3 bases: TGCGCCAGCAGCCAATCCCAACAGGGGTTATCCTACGAGCAGTACTTC. The full variable domain, rest sourced from reference TRBV7-3 and TRBJ2-7, is GAGVSQTPSNKVTEKGKYVELRCDPISGHTALYWYRQSLGQGPEFLIYFQGTGAADDSGLPNDRFFAVRPEGSVSTLKIQRTERGDSAVYLCASSQSQQGLSYEQYFGPGTRLTVT.